The following is a T cell receptor beta chain sequence with its context. Its antigen is as yet unknown. Investigators sorted PBMCs to obtain both CD4+ and CD8+ T cells. RNA was isolated and reverse transcribed to cDNA, the sequencing template. Here immunoSEQ multiplex PCR was the method, and the copy in TCRdb shows in-frame clones only, minus some. The sample records under 130,000 clones, about 60% being singletons. These data belong to a study of CD8+ T cells in alopecia areata. The CDR3 runs 14 residues. The V gene lost 2 bases and the J gene lost 3 bases, with 10 bases spanning the gap. Looked up from germline, CDR1 is SGHDT and CDR2 is YYEEEE. Overall study findings and caveats: Mice showed clearer TCR sharing than patients did, a gap that was possibly HLA-related. Normal scalp showed lower clonality than lesional scalp, especially alopecia totalis/universalis.

The TCR sequence derives from a human donor in good health. Sequenced material: CD4+ T cells sorted from blood. This chain connects TRBV5-6 to TRBJ2-3, with a weak D call TRBD2 (7 bases). The CDR3 nucleotides read TGTGCCAGCAGCTTTGAGGGGGGGACAGATACGCAGTATTTT. Protein product: CASSFEGGTDTQYF.